Below, one TCR beta chain is given with its context. In the authors' methods: Amplification of reference gene primers provided the estimated nucleated cell counts. Repertoires were generated with immunoSEQ multiplex PCR, while TCRdb's copy carries only in-frame clones and drops some. D and trimming were read from the DNA, whereas the V and J calls and clone size are those reported in that table. The sample records around 300,000 clones, approximately 85% being singletons. The data are from a study of blood T cell repertoires in COVID-19. Turning to the study itself: Acute-phase and convalescent COVID-19 samples originated in the United States, Italy and Spain.

Participant ages covered about 18 to 95 years across 25 or so US areas. Among Cohort 3 donors, those recovered had two negative PCRs, clearance, or symptom resolution. Unmatched junction bases numbered 4, after V lost 9 bases and J lost 4 bases. Germline assignment: CDR1 KGHDR and CDR2 SFDVKD. This CDR3 spans 12 amino acids. V usage is TRBV24-1 and J usage is TRBJ1-2; TRBD1 matches 7 bases. Material: PBMCs or T cells enriched from blood (not recorded which). The receptor's source is a woman aged 25 to 45 who had recovered from COVID-19. CDR3 sequence: CATSTGAYGYTF. CDR3 DNA: TGTGCCACCTCTACAGGGGCCTATGGCTACACCTTC.